This passage covers 4 T cell receptor beta chains from one sample sequenced in a study of T cell clones after liver transplantation (dated by TCRdb to the late 2010s). Sample time point, as interpreted from the label and publication: pre-transplant. Library preparation employed the immunoSEQ multiplex PCR assay. Here the immuneACCESS table is served through TCRdb, limited to in-frame sequences with V and J called. Missing clones are a known gap in these copies; in checked studies unresolved V genes cover under half, and the rest lacks a known reason. Recorded for this sample are 65,000 to 95,000 clones; 75% to 85% of them occurred a single time. The ten most abundant clones make up 0.45% to 0.65% of the sample. Sequenced here: CD4+ T cells from blood, sampled before liver transplant. The receptors derive from a human donor who received a liver transplant.

The chain links TRBV5-1 to TRBJ2-2; unclear D gene. The V end was cut by 1 base, the J end by 0 bases, with 7 bases between. Germline loops: CDR1 SGHRS, CDR2 YFSETQ. This CDR3 is built from 15 residues. CDR3 in amino acids: CASSLFKANTGELFF. CDR3 nucleotide sequence: TGCGCCAGCAGCTTGTTTAAAGCGAACACCGGGGAGCTGTTTTTT.

The rearrangement uses TRBV18 and TRBJ1-1, with no clear D. The CDR3 is 15 amino acids. Germline V lookup: CDR1 KGHSH, CDR2 LQKENI. V was clipped by 3 bases and J by 0 bases, with 11 bases between them. The CDR3 DNA sequence: TGTGCCAGCTCACCGGATAATTTCCTGAACACTGAAGCTTTCTTT. Translated, it gives CASSPDNFLNTEAFF.

This clone is a singleton in its sample. CDR3: CASSAVTSGNTEAFF. The DNA for the CDR3 is TGTGCCAGCAGCGCCGTAACGTCGGGGAACACTGAAGCTTTCTTT. The chain combines TRBV5-6 with TRBJ1-1; D unclear. The length of the CDR3 is 15 residues. Germline V gene sequence: CDR1 SGHDT, CDR2 YYEEEE. V was pared by 4 bases and J by 1 base, with 14 bases between.

The chain is built from TRBV6-5 and TRBJ1-2; D is unclear. The V gene lost 6 bases and the J gene lost 4 bases, with 15 bases spanning the gap. CDR3 size: 14 residues. Germline V lookup: CDR1 MNHEY, CDR2 SVGAGI. CDR3: CASRPRGRVYGYTF. CDR3 bases: TGTGCCAGCAGGCCTCGGGGAAGGGTCTATGGCTACACCTTC.